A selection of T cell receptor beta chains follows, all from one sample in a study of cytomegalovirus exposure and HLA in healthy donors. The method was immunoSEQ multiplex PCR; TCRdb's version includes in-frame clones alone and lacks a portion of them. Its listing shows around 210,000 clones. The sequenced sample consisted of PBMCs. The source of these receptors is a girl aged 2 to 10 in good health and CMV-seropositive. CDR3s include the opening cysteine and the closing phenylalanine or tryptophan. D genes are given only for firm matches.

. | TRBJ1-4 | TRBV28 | TGTGCCAGCACCAAAACAGGGTCGGTTGAAAAACTGTTTTTT | CASTKTGSVEKLFF
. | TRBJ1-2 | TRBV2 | TGTGCCAGCAGTGAATCGCCGGGTTCGGGTGGCTACACCTTC | CASSESPGSGGYTF
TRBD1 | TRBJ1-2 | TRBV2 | TGTGCCAGCAGCAAACTCGAGACAGGGATGGCCTATGGCTACACCTTC | CASSKLETGMAYGYTF
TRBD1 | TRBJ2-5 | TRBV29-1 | TGCAGCGTGGGGACAGGGGCCTACCAAGAGACCCAGTACTTC | CSVGTGAYQETQYF
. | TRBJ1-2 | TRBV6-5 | TGTGCCAGCAATGGGGGGGCGCGGGGAGGCTACACCTTC | CASNGGARGGYTF
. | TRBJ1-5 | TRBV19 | TGTGCCAGTAGTATAATGGAGGCGAGTCAGCCCCAGCATTTT | CASSIMEASQPQHF
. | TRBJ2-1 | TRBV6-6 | TGTGCCAGCAGTGGTGAGGAGCAGTTCTTC | CASSGEEQFF
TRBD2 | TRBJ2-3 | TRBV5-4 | TGTGCCAGCAGCTCAACATCCGGGACTAGTATATATACGCAGTATTTT | CASSSTSGTSIYTQYF
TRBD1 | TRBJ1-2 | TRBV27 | TGTGCCAGCAGTGTCCGGACAGGTCGTGGCTACACCTTC | CASSVRTGRGYTF
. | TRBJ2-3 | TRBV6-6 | TGTGCCAGCAGGGGCGGCACAGATACGCAGTATTTT | CASRGGTDTQYF
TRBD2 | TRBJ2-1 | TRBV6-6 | TGTGCCAGCAGGGGCGGGAGCTCCTACAATGAGCAGTTCTTC | CASRGGSSYNEQFF
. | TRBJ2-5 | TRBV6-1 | TGTGCCAGCAGCAGGCAAGAGACCCAGTACTTC | CASSRQETQYF
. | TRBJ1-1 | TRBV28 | TGTGCCAGCAGTTTAGGACCAGGGCCTGAAGCTTTCTTT | CASSLGPGPEAFF
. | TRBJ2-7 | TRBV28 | TGTGCCAGCAGTTTAAACCCGGACAGCTACGAGCAGTACTTC | CASSLNPDSYEQYF
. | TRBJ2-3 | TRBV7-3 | TGTGCCAGCAGCTTACGAGCGTTCACAGATACGCAGTATTTT | CASSLRAFTDTQYF
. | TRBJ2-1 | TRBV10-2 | TGCGCCAGCGGAGGGTCTCAGACAGGGATCCCCTACAATGAGCAGTTCTTC | CASGGSQTGIPYNEQFF